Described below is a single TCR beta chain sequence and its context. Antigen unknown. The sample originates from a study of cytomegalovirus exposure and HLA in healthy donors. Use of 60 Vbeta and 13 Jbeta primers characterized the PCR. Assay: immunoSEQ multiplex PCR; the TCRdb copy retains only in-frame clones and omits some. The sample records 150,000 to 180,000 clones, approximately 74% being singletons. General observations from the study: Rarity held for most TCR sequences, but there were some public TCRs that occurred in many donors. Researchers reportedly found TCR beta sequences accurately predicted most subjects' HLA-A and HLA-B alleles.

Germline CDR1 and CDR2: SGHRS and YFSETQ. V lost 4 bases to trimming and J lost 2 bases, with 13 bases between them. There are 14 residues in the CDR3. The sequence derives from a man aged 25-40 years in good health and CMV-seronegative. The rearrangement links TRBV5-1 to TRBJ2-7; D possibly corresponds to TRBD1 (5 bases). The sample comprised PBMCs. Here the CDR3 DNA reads TGCGCCAGCAGCCCCGGAGTAGGGGCCTACGAGCAGTACTTC. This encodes CASSPGVGAYEQYF. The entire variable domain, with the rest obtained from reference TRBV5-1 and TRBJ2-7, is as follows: KAGVTQTPRYLIKTRGQQVTLSCSPISGHRSVSWYQQTPGQGLQFLFEYFSETQRNKGNFPGRFSGRQFSNSRSEMNVSTLELGDSALYLCASSPGVGAYEQYFGPGTRLTVT.